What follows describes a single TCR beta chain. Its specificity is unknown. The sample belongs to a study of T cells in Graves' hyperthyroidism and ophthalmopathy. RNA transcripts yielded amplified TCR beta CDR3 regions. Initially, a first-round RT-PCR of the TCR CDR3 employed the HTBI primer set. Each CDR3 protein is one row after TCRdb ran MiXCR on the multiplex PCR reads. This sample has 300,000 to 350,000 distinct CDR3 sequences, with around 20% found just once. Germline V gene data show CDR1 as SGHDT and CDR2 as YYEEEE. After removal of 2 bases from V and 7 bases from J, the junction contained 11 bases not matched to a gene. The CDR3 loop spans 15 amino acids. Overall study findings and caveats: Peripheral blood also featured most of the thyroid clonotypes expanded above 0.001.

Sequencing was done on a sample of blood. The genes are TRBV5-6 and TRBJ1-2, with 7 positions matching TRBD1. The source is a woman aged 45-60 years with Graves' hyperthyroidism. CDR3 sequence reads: CASSLGRGGFIGYTF. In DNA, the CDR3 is TGTGCCAGCAGCTTAGGCAGGGGGGGGTTTATTGGCTACACCTTC.